A selection of T cell receptor beta chains follows, all from one sample in a study of T cells after yellow fever vaccination. TCRdb passed the 5' RACE reads through MiXCR, listing each CDR3 protein once. The sample holds about 22,000 distinct CDR3 sequences; roughly 5.6% are singletons and the top ten take about 20%. Sequencing used PBMCs, either bulk or a sorted T-cell subset (CD4+, CD8+, memory, or dextramer-sorted; not recorded which), obtained 35 to 50 days after the first yellow fever vaccination. All receptors derive from a young man who received the YFV17D yellow fever vaccine. Both conserved end residues are part of each CDR3. A D gene is named only where the DNA matches it firmly. Clone sizes are shown as once, few, many, or a class for an expanded clone.

j_call | v_call | clone_size | d_call | cdr3_nt | cdr3_aa
TRBJ2-3 | TRBV7-2 | many | TRBD2 | TGTGCCAGCAGCTTCGGCAGCGGGGGGGCCGGTACGCAGTATTTT | CASSFGSGGAGTQYF
TRBJ1-3 | TRBV4-2 | many | TRBD1 | TGTGCCAGCAGCCAAACGACAGGGACATTTGGAAACACCATATATTTT | CASSQTTGTFGNTIYF
TRBJ2-5 | TRBV5-5 | many | - | TGTGCCAGCAGCTTGACGACAGTTCAAGAGACCCAGTACTTC | CASSLTTVQETQYF
TRBJ1-1 | TRBV7-2 | many | - | TGTGCCAGCAGCTTCCGAGGCGGGGGGGCGAACACTGAAGCTTTCTTT | CASSFRGGGANTEAFF
TRBJ2-2 | TRBV18 | many | - | TGTGCCAGCTCACCCGAGAGGACCGGGGAGCTGTTTTTT | CASSPERTGELFF
TRBJ1-6 | TRBV7-8 | many | TRBD1 | TGTGCCAGCAGGGGGGACAGGGAGTCCTATAATTCACCCCTCCACTTT | CASRGDRESYNSPLHF
TRBJ1-4 | TRBV7-2 | many | TRBD1 | TGTGCCAGCAGCTTAGACGGGACAGATGAAAAACTGTTTTTT | CASSLDGTDEKLFF
TRBJ2-1 | TRBV4-1 | many | - | TGCGCCAGCAGCCCGGGACTCCTGGGCAATGAGCAGTTCTTC | CASSPGLLGNEQFF
TRBJ2-3 | TRBV5-1 | many | - | TGCGCCAGCAGCTTAGAAGATACGCAGTATTTT | CASSLEDTQYF
TRBJ2-7 | TRBV9 | many | - | TGTGCCAGCAGCGTAGGGCCGGGTACGGTCGAGCAGTACTTC | CASSVGPGTVEQYF
TRBJ1-5 | TRBV6-5 | many | - | TGTGCCAGCAGTTACTCGTCGGGGAATCAGCCCCAGCATTTT | CASSYSSGNQPQHF
TRBJ2-1 | TRBV29-1 | many | - | TGCAGCGTGGGAGCCTACAATGAGCAGTTCTTC | CSVGAYNEQFF
TRBJ2-1 | TRBV7-3 | many | TRBD2 | TGTGCCAGCAGCGCGTTAGCGGGGGCTTACAATGAGCAGTTCTTC | CASSALAGAYNEQFF
TRBJ2-2 | TRBV4-3 | many | - | TGCGCCAGCAGCCAAGGACTGGTCACCGGGGAGCTGTTTTTT | CASSQGLVTGELFF
TRBJ2-6 | TRBV20-1 | many | - | TGCAGTGCTGATGGAGGCTTCTCTGGGGCCAACGTCCTGACTTTC | CSADGGFSGANVLTF
TRBJ1-4 | TRBV5-4 | many | TRBD1 | TGTGCCAGCAGCCTTCAGGGGGCAAATGAAAAACTGTTTTTT | CASSLQGANEKLFF
TRBJ2-7 | TRBV7-9 | many | - | TGTGCCAGCAAAGGTCTGAAGGGGGACTCCTACGAGCAGTACTTC | CASKGLKGDSYEQYF
TRBJ2-1 | TRBV19 | many | - | TGTGCCAGTAGGGACCGGGACGGATACAATGAGCAGTTCTTC | CASRDRDGYNEQFF
TRBJ2-5 | TRBV2 | medium-sized | - | TGTGCCAGCAGAAACGCCCAAGAGACCCAGTACTTC | CASRNAQETQYF
TRBJ1-1 | TRBV7-2 | many | - | TGTGCCAGCAGCTTTAACTTAGGGTACGGTGAAGCTTTCTTT | CASSFNLGYGEAFF
TRBJ2-3 | TRBV2 | many | TRBD2 | TGTGCCAGCGGGCAGGAGCGGGAAAGCACAGATACGCAGTATTTT | CASGQERESTDTQYF
TRBJ2-3 | TRBV4-3 | many | TRBD2 | TGCGCCAGCAGCCAAGCCCTAGCGGGCACAGATACGCAGTATTTT | CASSQALAGTDTQYF